One sample yielded the 2 T cell receptor beta chains listed below, sequenced in a study of blood T cell repertoires in COVID-19. Libraries were prepared by immunoSEQ multiplex PCR; TCRdb keeps only in-frame clonotypes and omits some of them. The data show 80,000 to 130,000 clones, about 86% seen once. Sequencing was done on a sample of PBMCs or T cells enriched from blood (not recorded which). The receptors derive from a woman between 45 and 60 years old who had recovered from COVID-19.

In this sample, this clone turned up once. The chain has TRBV5-1 and TRBJ2-7; D perhaps matches TRBD1 (8 bases). V was trimmed by 4 bases and J by 1 base, leaving 12 bases between them. This CDR3 comprises 14 residues. CDR1 and CDR2 from the germline V gene are SGHRS and YFSETQ. The CDR3 DNA is TGCGCCAGCAGCCTACAGGGGGGGTCCTACGAGCAGTACTTC. Translation gives CASSLQGGSYEQYF.

The chain has TRBV7-8 and TRBJ1-5; 8 bases agree with TRBD1. CDR1 SGHVS and CDR2 FQNEAQ come from the germline V gene. J was trimmed by 6 bases and V by 5 bases; bases with no gene match: 9. This CDR3 comprises 15 residues. DNA of the CDR3: TGTGCCAGCAGCCGGACAGGGATCAACAGTCAGCCCCAGCATTTT. It encodes CASSRTGINSQPQHF.